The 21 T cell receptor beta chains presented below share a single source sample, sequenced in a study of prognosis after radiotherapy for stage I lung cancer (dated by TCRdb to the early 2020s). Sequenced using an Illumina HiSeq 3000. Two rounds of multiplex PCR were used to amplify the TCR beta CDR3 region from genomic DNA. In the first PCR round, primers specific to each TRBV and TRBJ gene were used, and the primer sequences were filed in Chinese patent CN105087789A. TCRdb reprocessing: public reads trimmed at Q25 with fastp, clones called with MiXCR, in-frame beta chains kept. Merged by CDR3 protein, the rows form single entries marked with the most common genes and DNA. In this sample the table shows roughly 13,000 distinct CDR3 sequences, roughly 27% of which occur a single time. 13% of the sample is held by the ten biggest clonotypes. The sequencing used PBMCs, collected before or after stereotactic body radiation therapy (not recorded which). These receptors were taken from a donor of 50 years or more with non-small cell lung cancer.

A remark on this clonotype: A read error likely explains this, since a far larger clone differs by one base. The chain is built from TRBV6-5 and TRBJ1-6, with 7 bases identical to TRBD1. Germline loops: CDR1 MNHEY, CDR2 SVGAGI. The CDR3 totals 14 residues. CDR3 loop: CASKPGQSNSPLNF. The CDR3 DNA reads TGTGCCAGCAAACCGGGACAGAGTAATTCACCCCTCAACTTT.

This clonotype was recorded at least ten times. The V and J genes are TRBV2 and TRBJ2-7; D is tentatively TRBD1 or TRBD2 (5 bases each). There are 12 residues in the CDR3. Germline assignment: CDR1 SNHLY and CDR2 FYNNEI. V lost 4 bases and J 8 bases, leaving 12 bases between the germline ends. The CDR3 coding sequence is TGTGCCAGCAGTGGTGTAGGGACGAAGCAGTACTTC. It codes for CASSGVGTKQYF.

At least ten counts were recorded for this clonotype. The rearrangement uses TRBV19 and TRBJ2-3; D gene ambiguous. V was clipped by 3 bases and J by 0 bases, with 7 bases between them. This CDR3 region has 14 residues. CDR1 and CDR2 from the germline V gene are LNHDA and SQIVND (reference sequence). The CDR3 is CASSIGASTDTQYF. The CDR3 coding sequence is TGTGCCAGTAGTATCGGTGCTAGCACAGATACGCAGTATTTT.

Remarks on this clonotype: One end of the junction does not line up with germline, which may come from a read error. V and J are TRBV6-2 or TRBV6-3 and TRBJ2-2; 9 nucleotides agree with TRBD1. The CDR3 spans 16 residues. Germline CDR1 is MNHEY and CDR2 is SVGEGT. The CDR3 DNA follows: TGTGCCAGCAACTCTCTACCGGGACAGGGACCCGGGGAGATGTTTTTT. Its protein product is CASNSLPGQGPGEMFF.

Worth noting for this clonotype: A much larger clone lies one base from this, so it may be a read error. This chain's CDR3 is CASSLEGGAGNTIYF. The CDR3 bases are TGTGCCAGCAGCCTCGAGGGGGGGGCTGGAAACACCATATATTTT. V and J are TRBV3-1 and TRBJ1-3; possibly TRBD1 for D (6 bases). Germline V lookup: CDR1 LGHDT, CDR2 YNNKEL (reference sequence). The V and J ends lost 4 bases and 2 bases respectively, with 12 bases between them. The CDR3 covers 15 residues.

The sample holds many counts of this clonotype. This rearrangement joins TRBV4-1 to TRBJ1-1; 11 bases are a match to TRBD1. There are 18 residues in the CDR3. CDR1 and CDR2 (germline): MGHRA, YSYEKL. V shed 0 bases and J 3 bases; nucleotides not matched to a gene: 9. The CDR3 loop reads CASSQDERTGGLDTEAFF. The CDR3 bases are TGCGCCAGCAGCCAAGATGAAAGGACAGGGGGCTTGGACACTGAAGCTTTCTTT.

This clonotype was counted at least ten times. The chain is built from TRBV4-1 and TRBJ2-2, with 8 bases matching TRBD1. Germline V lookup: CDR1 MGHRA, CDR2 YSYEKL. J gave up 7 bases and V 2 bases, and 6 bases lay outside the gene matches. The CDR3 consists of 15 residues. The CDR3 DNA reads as TGCGCCAGCAGCCAATCTGGACAGGGAGGCGGGGAGCTGTTTTTT. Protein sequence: CASSQSGQGGGELFF.

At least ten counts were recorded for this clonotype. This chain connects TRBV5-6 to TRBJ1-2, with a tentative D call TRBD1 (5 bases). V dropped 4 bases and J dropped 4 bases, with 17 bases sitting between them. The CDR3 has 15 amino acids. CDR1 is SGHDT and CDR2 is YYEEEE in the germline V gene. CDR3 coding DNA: TGTGCCAGCAGCGATGGGACCGATCGCTTCTATGGCTACACCTTC. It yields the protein CASSDGTDRFYGYTF.

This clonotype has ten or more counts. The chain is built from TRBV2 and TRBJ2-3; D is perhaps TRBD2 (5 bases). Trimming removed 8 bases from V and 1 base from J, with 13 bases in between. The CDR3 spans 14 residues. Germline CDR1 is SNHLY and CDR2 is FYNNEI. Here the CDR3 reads CASEKMEGTDTQYF. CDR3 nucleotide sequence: TGTGCCAGCGAGAAAATGGAGGGCACAGATACGCAGTATTTT. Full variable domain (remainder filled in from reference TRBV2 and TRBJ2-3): EPEVTQTPSHQVTQMGQEVILRCVPISNHLYFYWYRQILGQKVEFLVSFYNNEISEKSEIFDDQFSVERPDGSNFTLKIRSTKLEDSAMYFCASEKMEGTDTQYFGPGTRLTVL.

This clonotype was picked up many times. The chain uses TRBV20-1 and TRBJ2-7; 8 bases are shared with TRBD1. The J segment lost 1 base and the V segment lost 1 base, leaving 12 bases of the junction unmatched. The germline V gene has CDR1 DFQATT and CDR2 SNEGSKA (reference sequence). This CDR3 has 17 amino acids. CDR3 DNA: TGCAGTGCTAGAGTTAGCGGACAGGGCCAAATATCCTACGAGCAGTACTTC. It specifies CSARVSGQGQISYEQYF.

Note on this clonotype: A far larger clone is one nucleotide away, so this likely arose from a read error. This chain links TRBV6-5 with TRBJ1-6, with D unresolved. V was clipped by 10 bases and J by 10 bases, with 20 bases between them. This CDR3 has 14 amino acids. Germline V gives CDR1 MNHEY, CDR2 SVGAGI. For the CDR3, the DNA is TGTGCCACCCGCTCCGGACCGCGAGACTCACCCCTCCACTTT. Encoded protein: CATRSGPRDSPLHF.

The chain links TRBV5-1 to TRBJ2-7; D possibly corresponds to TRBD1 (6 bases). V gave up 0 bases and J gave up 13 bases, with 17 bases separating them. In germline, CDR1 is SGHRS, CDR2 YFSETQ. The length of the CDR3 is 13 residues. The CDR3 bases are TGCGCCAGCAGCTTGGGGACAGCCTACGATCATTACTTC. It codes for CASSLGTAYDHYF.

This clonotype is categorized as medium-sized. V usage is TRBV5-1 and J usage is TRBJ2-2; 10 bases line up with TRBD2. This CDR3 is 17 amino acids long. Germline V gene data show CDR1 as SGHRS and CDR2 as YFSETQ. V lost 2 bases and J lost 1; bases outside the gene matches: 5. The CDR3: CASSFGLAGVNTGELFF. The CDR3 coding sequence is TGCGCCAGCAGCTTCGGTCTAGCGGGGGTGAACACCGGGGAGCTGTTTTTT. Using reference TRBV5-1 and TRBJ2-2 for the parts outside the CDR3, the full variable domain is KAGVTQTPRYLIKTRGQQVTLSCSPISGHRSVSWYQQTPGQGLQFLFEYFSETQRNKGNFPGRFSGRQFSNSRSEMNVSTLELGDSALYLCASSFGLAGVNTGELFFGEGSRLTVL.

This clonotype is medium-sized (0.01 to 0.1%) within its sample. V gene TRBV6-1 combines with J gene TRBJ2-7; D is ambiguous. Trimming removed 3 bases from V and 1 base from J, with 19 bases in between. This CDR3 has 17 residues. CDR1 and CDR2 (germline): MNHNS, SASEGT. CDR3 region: CASSEYRLVGRSYEQYF. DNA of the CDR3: TGTGCCAGCAGTGAGTATCGTTTGGTAGGGCGGTCCTACGAGCAGTACTTC.

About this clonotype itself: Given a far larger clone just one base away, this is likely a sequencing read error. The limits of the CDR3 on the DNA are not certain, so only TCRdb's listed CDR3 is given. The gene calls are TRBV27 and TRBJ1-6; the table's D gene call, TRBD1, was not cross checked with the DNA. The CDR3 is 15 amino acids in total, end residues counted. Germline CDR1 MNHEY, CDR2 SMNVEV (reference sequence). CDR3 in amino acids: CASTTFGAGNSPFHF.

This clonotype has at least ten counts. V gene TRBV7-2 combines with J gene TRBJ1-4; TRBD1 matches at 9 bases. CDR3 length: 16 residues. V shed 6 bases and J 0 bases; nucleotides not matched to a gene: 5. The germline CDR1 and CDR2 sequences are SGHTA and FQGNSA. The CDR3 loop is CASRFGQGPTNEKLFF. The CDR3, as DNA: TGTGCCAGCAGATTTGGACAGGGGCCAACTAATGAAAAACTGTTTTTT. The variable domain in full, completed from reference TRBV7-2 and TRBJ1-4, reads GAGVSQSPSNKVTEKGKDVELRCDPISGHTALYWYRQSLGQGLEFLIYFQGNSAPDKSGLPSDRFSAERTGGSVSTLTIQRTQQEDSAVYLCASRFGQGPTNEKLFFGSGTQLSVL.

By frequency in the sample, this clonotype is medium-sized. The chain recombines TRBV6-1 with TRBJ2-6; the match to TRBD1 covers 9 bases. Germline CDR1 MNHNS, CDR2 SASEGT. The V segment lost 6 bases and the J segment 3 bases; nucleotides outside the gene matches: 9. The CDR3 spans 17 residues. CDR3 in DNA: TGTGCCAGCAGGCCCCGGACAGGGGTTGGTGGGGCCAACGTCCTGACTTTC. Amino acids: CASRPRTGVGGANVLTF.

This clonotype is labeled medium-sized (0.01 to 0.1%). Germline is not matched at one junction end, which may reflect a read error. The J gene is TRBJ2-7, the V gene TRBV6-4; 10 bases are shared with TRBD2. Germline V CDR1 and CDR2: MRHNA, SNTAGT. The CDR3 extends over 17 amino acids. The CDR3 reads CASSYSNLLAGVYEQYF. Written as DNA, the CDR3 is TGTGCCAGCAGTTACTCGAATTTGCTAGCGGGGGTATACGAGCAGTACTTC.

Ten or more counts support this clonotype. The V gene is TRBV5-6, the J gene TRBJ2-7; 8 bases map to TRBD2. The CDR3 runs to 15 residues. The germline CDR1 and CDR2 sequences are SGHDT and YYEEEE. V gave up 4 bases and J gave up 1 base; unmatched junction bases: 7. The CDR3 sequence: CASSRSGGRSYEQYF. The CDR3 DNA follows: TGTGCCAGCAGCAGGAGCGGGGGCAGGTCCTACGAGCAGTACTTC. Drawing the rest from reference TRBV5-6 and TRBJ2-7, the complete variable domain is DAGVTQSPTHLIKTRGQQVTLRCSPKSGHDTVSWYQQALGQGPQFIFQYYEEEERQRGNFPDRFSGHQFPNYSSELNVNALLLGDSALYLCASSRSGGRSYEQYFGPGTRLTVT.

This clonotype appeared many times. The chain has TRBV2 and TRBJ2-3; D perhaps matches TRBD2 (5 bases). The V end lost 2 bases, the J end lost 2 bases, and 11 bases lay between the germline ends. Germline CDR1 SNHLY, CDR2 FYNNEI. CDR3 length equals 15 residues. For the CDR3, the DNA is TGTGCCAGCAGTGAATCCCTAGCCTTCACAGATACGCAGTATTTT. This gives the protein CASSESLAFTDTQYF.

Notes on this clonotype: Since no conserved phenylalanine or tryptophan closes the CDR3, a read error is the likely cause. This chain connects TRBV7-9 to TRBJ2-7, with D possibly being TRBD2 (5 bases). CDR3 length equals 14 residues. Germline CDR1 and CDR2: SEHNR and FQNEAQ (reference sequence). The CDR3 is CAGSFGGFGYEQYS. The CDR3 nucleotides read TGTGCCGGCAGCTTCGGAGGTTTTGGGTACGAGCAGTACTCC.